This is a list of T cell receptor beta chains from one sample in a study of yellow fever vaccine responses in identical twins. TCRdb called the RT-PCR reads again in MiXCR, with one record for every CDR3 protein. The repertoire includes 4,500 to 7,000 distinct CDR3 sequences, about 69% of them detected once, and less than 4.5% sits in the top ten. Sequences were derived from T cells from blood (PBMCs), unsorted or a sorted subset (not recorded which), sampled before or after yellow fever vaccination (not recorded which). All receptors derive from a woman younger than 35 who received the yellow fever vaccine. Both conserved end residues are part of each CDR3. D genes are given only for firm matches. Clone sizes are given selectively: once, few, many, or a class where the clone is expanded.

CDR3nt: TGTGCCAGCAGCTTAGTCATAGGCGGCACCGGGGAGCTGTTTTTT; CDR3aa: CASSLVIGGTGELFF; j_gene: TRBJ2-2; abundance: NA; v_gene: TRBV13; d_gene: NA
CDR3nt: TGCAGTGCTAGTCGGTCCCTAGCCAAAAACATTCAGTACTTC; CDR3aa: CSASRSLAKNIQYF; j_gene: TRBJ2-4; abundance: NA; v_gene: TRBV20-1; d_gene: NA
CDR3nt: TGCGCCAGCAGCTTCGAAGCTAGCGGGATTTATGAGCAGTTCTTC; CDR3aa: CASSFEASGIYEQFF; j_gene: TRBJ2-1; abundance: NA; v_gene: TRBV5-1; d_gene: TRBD2
CDR3nt: TGTGCCAGCAGTGAAGTGTCACAGCCTTCCAGCACAGATACGCAGTATTTT; CDR3aa: CASSEVSQPSSTDTQYF; j_gene: TRBJ2-3; abundance: few; v_gene: TRBV2; d_gene: NA
CDR3nt: TGTGCCAGCACCTCGAGTTCTCCTAGCACAGATACGCAGTATTTT; CDR3aa: CASTSSSPSTDTQYF; j_gene: TRBJ2-3; abundance: NA; v_gene: TRBV11-2; d_gene: NA
CDR3nt: TGTGCCACCAGTGACCCACCCGGACAGGGGAACACCGGGGAGCTGTTTTTT; CDR3aa: CATSDPPGQGNTGELFF; j_gene: TRBJ2-2; abundance: NA; v_gene: TRBV24-1; d_gene: TRBD1
CDR3nt: TGTGCCAGCAGCCCGAACATGCTACTAGCCAAAAACATTCAGTACTTC; CDR3aa: CASSPNMLLAKNIQYF; j_gene: TRBJ2-4; abundance: NA; v_gene: TRBV11-2; d_gene: NA
CDR3nt: TGTGCCAGCAGTTTCGGGAATGGCTACACCTTC; CDR3aa: CASSFGNGYTF; j_gene: TRBJ1-2; abundance: NA; v_gene: TRBV12-3/TRBV12-4; d_gene: NA
CDR3nt: TGTGCCAGCATCGGTAACCTGTTAGATACGCAGTATTTT; CDR3aa: CASIGNLLDTQYF; j_gene: TRBJ2-3; abundance: NA; v_gene: TRBV11-1; d_gene: NA
CDR3nt: TGTGCCAGCAGTGACGGCGGGGGAACAGATACGCAGTATTTT; CDR3aa: CASSDGGGTDTQYF; j_gene: TRBJ2-3; abundance: few; v_gene: TRBV6-4; d_gene: TRBD2
CDR3nt: TGTGCCAGCAGCCGAGACCCCCGGGGGACTGAAGCTTTCTTT; CDR3aa: CASSRDPRGTEAFF; j_gene: TRBJ1-1; abundance: NA; v_gene: TRBV14; d_gene: NA
CDR3nt: TGCAGTGCTAGAGATCCGAGGCGGCTAGCGGGAAGGGAGACCCAGTACTTC; CDR3aa: CSARDPRRLAGRETQYF; j_gene: TRBJ2-5; abundance: NA; v_gene: TRBV20-1; d_gene: TRBD2
CDR3nt: TGCAGCGTTGATCCTAGCGGCTACGAGCAGTACTTC; CDR3aa: CSVDPSGYEQYF; j_gene: TRBJ2-7; abundance: NA; v_gene: TRBV29-1; d_gene: TRBD2
CDR3nt: TGTGCCAGCAGCCCCGACGGGGTTGGGGTGAACTATGGCTACACCTTC; CDR3aa: CASSPDGVGVNYGYTF; j_gene: TRBJ1-2; abundance: NA; v_gene: TRBV7-9; d_gene: NA
CDR3nt: TGTGCCAGCAGCTCAACCAGCCCGGGGGAGCAGTTCTTC; CDR3aa: CASSSTSPGEQFF; j_gene: TRBJ2-1; abundance: NA; v_gene: TRBV7-1; d_gene: NA
CDR3nt: TGTGCCAGCAGTCTTCCTGGACAGGGTCAGACAGATACGCAGTATTTT; CDR3aa: CASSLPGQGQTDTQYF; j_gene: TRBJ2-3; abundance: once; v_gene: TRBV2; d_gene: TRBD1
CDR3nt: TGCAGCGTTGAAGAGGGGGGACCCGCGTATGGCTACACCTTC; CDR3aa: CSVEEGGPAYGYTF; j_gene: TRBJ1-2; abundance: NA; v_gene: TRBV29-1; d_gene: NA
CDR3nt: TGCAGCGTTGAACCCCCGAGGACAGGTACCTACAATGAGCAGTTCTTC; CDR3aa: CSVEPPRTGTYNEQFF; j_gene: TRBJ2-1; abundance: NA; v_gene: TRBV29-1; d_gene: TRBD1
CDR3nt: TGTGCCAGCTCACCGAAAGGGCAGGGAGACGAGCAGTACTTC; CDR3aa: CASSPKGQGDEQYF; j_gene: TRBJ2-7; abundance: NA; v_gene: TRBV18; d_gene: NA
CDR3nt: TGTGCCAGCAGTTTGGGGGGTGCGTATCAGCCCCAGCATTTT; CDR3aa: CASSLGGAYQPQHF; j_gene: TRBJ1-5; abundance: few; v_gene: TRBV12-3/TRBV12-4; d_gene: NA
CDR3nt: TGTGCCAGCAGCTTAGCTCAGGGGAATAATTCACCCCTCCACTTT; CDR3aa: CASSLAQGNNSPLHF; j_gene: TRBJ1-6; abundance: NA; v_gene: TRBV7-6; d_gene: NA
CDR3nt: TGTGCCAGCTCACTGATCTGGCGGGATGGGGGCAATGAGCAGTTCTTC; CDR3aa: CASSLIWRDGGNEQFF; j_gene: TRBJ2-1; abundance: few; v_gene: TRBV18; d_gene: NA